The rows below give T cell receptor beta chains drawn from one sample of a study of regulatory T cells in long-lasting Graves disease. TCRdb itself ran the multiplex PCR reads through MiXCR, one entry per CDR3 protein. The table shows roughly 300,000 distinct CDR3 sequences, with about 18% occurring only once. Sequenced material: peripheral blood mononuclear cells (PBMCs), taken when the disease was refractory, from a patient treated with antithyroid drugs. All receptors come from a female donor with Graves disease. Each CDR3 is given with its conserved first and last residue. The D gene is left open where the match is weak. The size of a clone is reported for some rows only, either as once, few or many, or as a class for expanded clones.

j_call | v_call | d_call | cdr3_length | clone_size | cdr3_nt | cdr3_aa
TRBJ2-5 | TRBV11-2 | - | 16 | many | TGTGCCAGCAGCTTATTCTCTGGGAAGAGGGGAGGGACCCAGTACTTC | CASSLFSGKRGGTQYF
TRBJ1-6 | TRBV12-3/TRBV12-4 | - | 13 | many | TGTGCCAGCAGTTTGGGAGTAGACTCACCCCTCCACTTT | CASSLGVDSPLHF
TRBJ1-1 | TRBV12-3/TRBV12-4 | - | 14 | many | TGTGCCAGCAGCCTTGGACGGCGGGACACTGAAGCTTTCTTT | CASSLGRRDTEAFF
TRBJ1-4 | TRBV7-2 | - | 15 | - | TGTGCCAGCAGCCCGAATCCAGGTCAGGCTGAAAAACTGTTTTTT | CASSPNPGQAEKLFF
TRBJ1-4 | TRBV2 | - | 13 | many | TGTGCCAGCAGGGGTCCCACTAATGAAAAACTGTTTTTT | CASRGPTNEKLFF
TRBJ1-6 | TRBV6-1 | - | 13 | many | TGTGCCAGCACTCTGACAGAGGATTCACCCCTCCACTTT | CASTLTEDSPLHF
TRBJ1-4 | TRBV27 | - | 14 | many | TGTGCCAGCAGTCGGACATCATGGGAGGGAAAACTGTTTTTT | CASSRTSWEGKLFF
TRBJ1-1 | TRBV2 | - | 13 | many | TGTGCCAGGTCGCAGTCCCTGAACACTGAAGCTTTCTTT | CARSQSLNTEAFF
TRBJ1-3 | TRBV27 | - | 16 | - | TGTGCCAGCAGTCGAGACAATTTTCACTCTGGAAACACCATATATTTT | CASSRDNFHSGNTIYF
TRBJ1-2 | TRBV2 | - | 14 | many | TGTGCCAGCGCCGAGGCATGGGGTGCCTATGGCTACACCTTC | CASAEAWGAYGYTF
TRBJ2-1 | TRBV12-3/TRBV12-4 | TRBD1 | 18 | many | TGTGCCAGCAGTTCGGACAGGGCACGACACCGGAAGCCCAATGAGCAGTTCTTC | CASSSDRARHRKPNEQFF
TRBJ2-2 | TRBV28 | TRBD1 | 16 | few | TGTGCCAGCAGGAATTCGGGACAGGGGGCCACCGGGGAGCTGTTTTTT | CASRNSGQGATGELFF
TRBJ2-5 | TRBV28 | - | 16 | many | TGTGCCAGCAGTCGCATGACAGCGCAGCGCCCAGAGACCCAGTACTTC | CASSRMTAQRPETQYF
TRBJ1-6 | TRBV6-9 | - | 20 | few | TGTGCCAGCAGTTACTCAGGAGAGCCAGGAGAGAGCCGCCAGTGGTCACCCCTCCACTTT | CASSYSGEPGESRQWSPLHF
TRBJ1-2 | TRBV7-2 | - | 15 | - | TGTGCCAGCCCCCTCCACCGACAGGCGAACTATGGCTACACCTTC | CASPLHRQANYGYTF
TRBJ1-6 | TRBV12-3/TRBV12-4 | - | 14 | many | TGTGCCAGCAGTTTTGGGGGTTTGGATTCACCCCTCCACTTT | CASSFGGLDSPLHF
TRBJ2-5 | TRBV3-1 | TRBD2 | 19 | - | TGTGCCAGCAGCCAAGAGGTGGGGCTAGCGGGGATCGGTCGGGAGACCCAGTACTTC | CASSQEVGLAGIGRETQYF
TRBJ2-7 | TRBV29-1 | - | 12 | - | TGCAGCGTTGCGGGACACGTCTACGAGCAGCACTTC | CSVAGHVYEQHF
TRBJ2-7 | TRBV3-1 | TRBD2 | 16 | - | TGTGCCAGCAGCCAAGGTTGGGCGGGAGGCCCATACGAGCAGTACTTC | CASSQGWAGGPYEQYF
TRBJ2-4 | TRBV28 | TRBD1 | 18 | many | TGTGCCAGCAGACCCCCCGGGACAGGGGCGTTGGGCAAAAACATTCAGTACTTC | CASRPPGTGALGKNIQYF
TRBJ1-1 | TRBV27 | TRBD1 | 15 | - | TGTGCCAGCAGTCCGCGGACAGGGGGGGTAACGGAAGCTTTCTTT | CASSPRTGGVTEAFF
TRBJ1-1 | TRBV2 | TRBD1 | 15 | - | TGTGCCAGCAGTGGGGGACAGGGGATTTACACTGAAGCTTTCTTT | CASSGGQGIYTEAFF
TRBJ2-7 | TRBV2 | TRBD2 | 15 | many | TGTGCCAGCAGTGGGGGTCTAGCGGGAGGAGGGGAGCAGTACTTC | CASSGGLAGGGEQYF
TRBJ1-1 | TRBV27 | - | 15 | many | TGTGCCAGCAGTCCCCGGGTAGGGAGTGGCACTGAAGCTTTCTTT | CASSPRVGSGTEAFF
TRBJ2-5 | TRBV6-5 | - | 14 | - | TGTGCCAGCAGTTACGTACAGGGTCACGAGACCCAGTACTTC | CASSYVQGHETQYF
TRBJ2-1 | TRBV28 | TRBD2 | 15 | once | TGTGCCAGCAGTTTAGGACTAGCGTCCCAGGCTGAGCAGTTCTTC | CASSLGLASQAEQFF
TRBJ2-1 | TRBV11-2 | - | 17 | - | TGTGCCAGCAGCTTATTCCCCGGGCGGAGGTCCCACAATGAGCAGTTCTTC | CASSLFPGRRSHNEQFF
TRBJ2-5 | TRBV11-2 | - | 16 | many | TGTGCCAGCAGCCCCCTATTAGAGGCAAACCAAGAGACCCAGTACTTC | CASSPLLEANQETQYF
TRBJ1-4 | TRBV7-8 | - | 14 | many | TGTGCCAGCAGCTTTAGTAAAGGGATTGATAAACTGTTTTTT | CASSFSKGIDKLFF
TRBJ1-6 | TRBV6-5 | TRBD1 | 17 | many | TGTGCCAGCAGTTACCTGGGGCGGGCAGGGGGAGAATCACCCCTCCACTTT | CASSYLGRAGGESPLHF
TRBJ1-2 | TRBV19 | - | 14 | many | TGTGCCAGTAGCCGATTATTAGGCCGTGGTGGCTACACCTTC | CASSRLLGRGGYTF
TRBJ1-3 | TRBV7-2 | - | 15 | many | TGTGCCAGCAGCCCCTCGAGGGGACCTGGAAACACCATATATTTT | CASSPSRGPGNTIYF
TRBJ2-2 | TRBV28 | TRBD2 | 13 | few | TGTGCCTACGGACTAGCGAACACCGGGGAGCTGTTTTTT | CAYGLANTGELFF
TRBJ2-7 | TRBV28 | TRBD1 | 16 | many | TGTGCCAGCAGTTTGGGACAATACAGGGGTCGCTACGAGCAGTACTTC | CASSLGQYRGRYEQYF
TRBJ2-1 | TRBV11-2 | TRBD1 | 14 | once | TGTGCCAGCAGCTGGGACAGCCTCCTTTCTGGGCAGTTCTTC | CASSWDSLLSGQFF
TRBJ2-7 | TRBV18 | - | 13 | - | TGTGCCAGCTCACCAGACAGACTCTACGAGCAGTACTTC | CASSPDRLYEQYF
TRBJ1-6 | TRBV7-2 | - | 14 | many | TGTGCCAGCAGCTTAGAGGCAGGCCATTCACCCCTCCACTTT | CASSLEAGHSPLHF
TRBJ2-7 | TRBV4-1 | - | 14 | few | TGCGCCAGCAGCCAAGAAGGCTTCGGCTACGAGCAGTACTTC | CASSQEGFGYEQYF
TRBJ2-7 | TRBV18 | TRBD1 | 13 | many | TGTGCCAGCTCACCGCAGGGGGCCGACGAGCAGTACTTC | CASSPQGADEQYF
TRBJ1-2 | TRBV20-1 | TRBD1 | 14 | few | TGCAGTGCTAGAAGGGACAGGACTACCTATGGCTACACCTTC | CSARRDRTTYGYTF
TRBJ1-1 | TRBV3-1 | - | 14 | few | TGTGCCAGCAGCCAAGATGCCTCCTACACTGAAGCTTTCTTT | CASSQDASYTEAFF
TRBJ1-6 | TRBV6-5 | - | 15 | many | TGTGCCAGCAGTTCCATCGACAGCCGTAATTCACCCCTCCACTTT | CASSSIDSRNSPLHF
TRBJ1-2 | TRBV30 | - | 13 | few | TGTGCCTGGAGCGGGTACAGTAACTATGGCTACACCTTC | CAWSGYSNYGYTF
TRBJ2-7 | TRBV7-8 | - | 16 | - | TGTGCCAGCAGCTTAGGTCCTGACAGCTACTCCTACGAGCAGTACTTC | CASSLGPDSYSYEQYF
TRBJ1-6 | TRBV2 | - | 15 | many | TGTGCCAGCAGTGAACGGAGTCAGGGAGACTCACCCCTCCACTTT | CASSERSQGDSPLHF
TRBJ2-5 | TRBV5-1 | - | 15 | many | TGTGCCAGCAGCTTAGCCCCGACAGGGAGGGAGACCCAGTACTTC | CASSLAPTGRETQYF
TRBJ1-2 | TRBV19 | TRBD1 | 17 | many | TGTGCCAGTACCGAGGGCAGGGGGCGCGGGATAGACTATGGCTACACCTTC | CASTEGRGRGIDYGYTF
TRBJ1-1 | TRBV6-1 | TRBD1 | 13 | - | TGTGCCAGCACGACAGGGGTTAGGACTGAAGCTTTCTTT | CASTTGVRTEAFF
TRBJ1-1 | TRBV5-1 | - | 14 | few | TGCGCCAGCAGCCTACAACAGGGTTGGACTGAAGCTTTCTTT | CASSLQQGWTEAFF
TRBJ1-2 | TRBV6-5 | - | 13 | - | TGTGCCAGCAGTTCGACAGTTTCCTATGGCTACACCTTC | CASSSTVSYGYTF
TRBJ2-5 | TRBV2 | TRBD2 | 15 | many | TGTGCCAGCAGGAAGGGTAGCGGGGGGGGAGAGACCCAGTACTTC | CASRKGSGGGETQYF
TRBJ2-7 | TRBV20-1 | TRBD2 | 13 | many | TGCAGTGCTAGTGCCAGCGGGAGTTACGAGCAGTACTTC | CSASASGSYEQYF
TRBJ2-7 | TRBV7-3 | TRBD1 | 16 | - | TGTGCCAGCAGCTTATCTCCGACAGGGAGTCCCTACGAGCAGTACTTC | CASSLSPTGSPYEQYF
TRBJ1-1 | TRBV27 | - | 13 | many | TGTGCCAGCAGTTTAACACGGTACACTGAAGCTTTCTTT | CASSLTRYTEAFF
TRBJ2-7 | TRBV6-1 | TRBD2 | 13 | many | TGTGCCACCCGGGCGCGGGAGGATTACGAGCAGTACTTC | CATRAREDYEQYF